This T cell receptor (beta chain) was sequenced in a study of blood T cell repertoires in COVID-19. As for the study in general: Samples taken during acute and convalescent COVID-19 were collected in the United States, Italy and Spain. From T cells, B-cell-depleted T cells, or PBMCs came the material, which was cDNA or gDNA.

TCRdb's copy holds only in-frame clones and misses some; the assay was immunoSEQ multiplex PCR. The sample lists 55,000 to 75,000 clones; 81% were seen once. The CDR3 is made up of 15 amino acids. V shed 4 bases and J 2 bases; nucleotides not matched to a gene: 3. V is TRBV23-1 and J is TRBJ1-3, with 9 bases aligning to TRBD1. TRBV23-1 is marked as an open reading frame, function uncertain. The source is a human donor in a cohort sampled during active COVID-19. Specimen: peripheral blood. The CDR3 DNA sequence: TGCGCCAGCAGTCGGGACAGGGAGGCTGGAAACACCATATATTTT. This translates into CASSRDREAGNTIYF.